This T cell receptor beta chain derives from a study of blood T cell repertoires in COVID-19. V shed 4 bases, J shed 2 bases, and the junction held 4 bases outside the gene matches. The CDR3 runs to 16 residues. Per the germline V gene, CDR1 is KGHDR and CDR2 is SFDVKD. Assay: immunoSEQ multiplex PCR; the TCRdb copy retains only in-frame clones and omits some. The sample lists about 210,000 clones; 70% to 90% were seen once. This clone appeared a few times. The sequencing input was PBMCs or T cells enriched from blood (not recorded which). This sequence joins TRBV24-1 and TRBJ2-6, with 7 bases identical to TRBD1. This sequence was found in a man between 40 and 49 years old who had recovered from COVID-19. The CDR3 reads CATSDPDRAGANVLTF. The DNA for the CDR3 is TGTGCCACCAGTGACCCTGACAGGGCTGGGGCCAACGTCCTGACTTTC.